Below, 27 T cell receptor beta chains from the same sample are listed, as sequenced in a study of breast tumors, draining lymph nodes, adjacent tissues. TCRdb recomputed calls from the multiplex PCR reads with MiXCR, one row per CDR3 protein. The sample shows fewer than 200,000 distinct CDR3 sequences, around 33% of them seen only once. Breast cancer patients provided tissue from their axillary draining lymph nodes. Sequencing input: axillary lymph node tissue. Receptors were obtained from a female donor with breast cancer. Some clones in this sample may be carry-over from other donors' samples.

The chain couples TRBV7-6 to TRBJ2-1; TRBD2 aligns across 7 bases. Germline CDR1 reads SGHVS; CDR2 reads FNYEAQ. Germline trimming cut 0 bases from V and 9 bases from J; bases unmatched to any gene: 5. The CDR3 loop spans 14 amino acids. The CDR3 spells CASSLALREGEQFF. In DNA form, the CDR3 reads TGTGCCAGCAGCTTAGCCCTCAGGGAGGGTGAGCAGTTCTTC.

Ten or more counts support this clonotype. This may be a read error, as it is one base from a much larger clone. V gene TRBV6-4 combines with J gene TRBJ1-2, with D hard to call. The CDR3 length is 13 residues. Germline V gene sequence: CDR1 MRHNA, CDR2 SNTAGT. The CDR3 region has the DNA TGTGCCAGCAGTCACTCGAGGGTCAGTCATAAAACCTTC. Translated: CASSHSRVSHKTF.

As regards this clonotype: Just one base apart from a much larger clone, this may be a read error. The chain uses TRBV20-1 and TRBJ1-5; perhaps TRBD1 as D (5 bases). The CDR3 sequence is 15 residues long. Germline V CDR1 and CDR2: DFQATT, SNEGSKA (reference sequence). This CDR3 is CSARGGAGSTQPQHF. The CDR3 nucleotides read TGCAGTGCTAGGGGAGGGGCGGGGAGCACTCAGCCCCAGCATTTT.

The chain employs TRBV20-1 and TRBJ2-5, with TRBD2 matching over 7 bases. CDR1 and CDR2 (germline): DFQATT, SNEGSKA (reference sequence). J was trimmed by 5 bases and V by 0 bases; bases with no gene match: 6. This CDR3 region has 14 residues. DNA for the CDR3: TGCAGTGCTAGAGATATGGGGGGGTTTGAGACCCAGTACTTC. The encoded protein is CSARDMGGFETQYF.

This clonotype was seen ten or more times. The rearrangement links TRBV20-1 to TRBJ2-1, with 16 bases lining up with TRBD2. Trimming cost V 3 bases and J 4 bases; bases outside gene matches: 0. This CDR3 spans 15 amino acids. Per the germline V gene, CDR1 is DFQATT and CDR2 is SNEGSKA (reference sequence). The CDR3 nucleotides are TGCAGTGCTAGGGGACTAGCGGGAGGGTACAATGAGCAGTTCTTC. This encodes CSARGLAGGYNEQFF.

This clonotype came up a few times. V and J are TRBV20-1 and TRBJ2-7, with D possibly TRBD1 on 6 matching bases. The CDR3 length is 16 residues. Trimming pared 0 bases from V and 8 bases from J, leaving 23 bases between. Germline V gene data show CDR1 as DFQATT and CDR2 as SNEGSKA (reference sequence). In DNA, the CDR3 is TGCAGTGCTAGAGACCCCAGGACAGCGGCCACCTGCAAGCAGTACTTC. As protein: CSARDPRTAATCKQYF.

This chain joins TRBV20-1 and TRBJ2-5; 9 bases agree with TRBD1. V lost 0 bases and J lost 4; bases outside the gene matches: 12. The CDR3 has 17 amino acids. Germline-derived CDR1 and CDR2 are DFQATT and SNEGSKA (reference sequence). The CDR3 sequence: CSARDLRTGDSPETQYF. The CDR3, as DNA: TGCAGTGCTAGAGATCTGCGGACAGGGGACAGTCCAGAGACCCAGTACTTC.

This clonotype was recorded at least ten times. The chain carries TRBV7-3 and TRBJ2-1; possible D gene TRBD2, 6 bases. The ends were cut back, 3 bases at V and 7 bases at J, with 10 bases in the middle. Germline-derived CDR1 and CDR2 are SGHTA and FQGTGA. CDR3 length: 13 amino acids. In nucleotides, the CDR3 is TGTGCCAGCAGCTTCGCTAGCGTGAATGAGCAGTTCTTC. Its translation is CASSFASVNEQFF. The whole variable domain, remainder taken from reference TRBV7-3 and TRBJ2-1, is GAGVSQTPSNKVTEKGKYVELRCDPISGHTALYWYRQSLGQGPEFLIYFQGTGAADDSGLPNDRFFAVRPEGSVSTLKIQRTERGDSAVYLCASSFASVNEQFFGPGTRLTVL.

At least ten counts were recorded for this clonotype. The rearrangement joins TRBV9 to TRBJ2-7; TRBD1 agrees at 7 bases. In germline, CDR1 is SGDLS, CDR2 YYNGEE. This CDR3 contains 14 residues. After removal of 3 bases from V and 2 bases from J, the junction contained 5 bases not matched to a gene. Written as DNA, the CDR3 is TGTGCCAGCAGCGGAGGACAGGAGCCCTACGAGCAGTACTTC. Its protein product is CASSGGQEPYEQYF. Complete variable domain (other parts from reference TRBV9 and TRBJ2-7): DSGVTQTPKHLITATGQRVTLRCSPRSGDLSVYWYQQSLDQGLQFLIQYYNGEERAKGNILERFSAQQFPDLHSELNLSSLELGDSALYFCASSGGQEPYEQYFGPGTRLTVT.

J is TRBJ1-5 and V is TRBV6-2 or TRBV6-3; possible D gene TRBD1, 5 bases. The germline V and J ends were trimmed by 0 bases and 2 bases, with 14 bases remaining between them. Germline-derived CDR1 and CDR2 are MNHEY and SVGEGT. The CDR3 loop spans 17 amino acids. CDR3 DNA sequence: TGTGCCAGCAGTTACTCAAAATGGGGCAGGGGCAATCAGCCCCAGCATTTT. As protein: CASSYSKWGRGNQPQHF.

This clonotype was seen ten or more times. V is TRBV20-1 and J is TRBJ2-2, with D possibly being TRBD2 (6 bases). Trimming stripped 1 base from V and 2 bases from J, with 14 bases between. The germline gives CDR1 DFQATT, CDR2 SNEGSKA (reference sequence). The CDR3 spans 16 residues. This CDR3 is CSARVGKGTNTGELFF. CDR3 DNA sequence: TGCAGTGCTAGAGTCGGGAAAGGGACTAACACCGGGGAGCTGTTTTTT.

This clonotype was observed many times. The chain carries TRBV7-2 and TRBJ2-6, with a possible D match to TRBD1 (7 bases). Trimming pared 5 bases from V and 0 bases from J, leaving 17 bases between. Germline CDR1 is SGHTA and CDR2 is FQGNSA. The CDR3 sequence is 18 residues long. The CDR3 sequence: CASSPRDRAGSGANVLTF. The CDR3, as DNA: TGTGCCAGCAGCCCCCGGGACAGAGCGGGCTCTGGGGCCAACGTCCTGACTTTC.

The sample holds a few counts of this clonotype. A much larger clone is a single base away; this may be a read error. V gene TRBV6-1 combines with J gene TRBJ2-7, with D possibly TRBD2 on 5 matching bases. The length of the CDR3 is 16 residues. Germline-derived CDR1 and CDR2 are MNHNS and SASEGT. This CDR3 reads CASSQARVGLDYEQYF. Written as DNA, the CDR3 is TGTGCCAGCAGTCAAGCGCGGGTAGGGCTAGACTACGAGCAGTACTTC.

Many counts were recorded for this clonotype. The genes are TRBV6-1 and TRBJ1-5; TRBD1 might be the D (6 bases). This CDR3 comprises 18 residues. The germline V gene encodes CDR1 MNHNS and CDR2 SASEGT. Trimming took 0 bases from V and 6 from J, leaving 21 bases between them. The CDR3: CASSEAPGWGADGQPQHF. The CDR3, as DNA: TGTGCCAGCAGTGAAGCCCCCGGTTGGGGGGCGGACGGTCAGCCCCAGCATTTT.

This clonotype was seen repeatedly, ten times or more. The chain employs TRBV5-1 and TRBJ1-4, with TRBD1 identical over 8 bases. This CDR3 contains 15 residues. The ends lost 7 bases at V and 7 bases at J; junction bases unmatched: 12. From germline, CDR1 is SGHRS and CDR2 YFSETQ. The CDR3 DNA sequence: TGCGCCAGCCGTGGGTTGGGGGACAGGAGTGAAAAACTGTTTTTT. Protein product: CASRGLGDRSEKLFF.

This clonotype appeared many times. This rearrangement joins TRBV20-1 to TRBJ2-3; 7 nucleotides line up with TRBD1. The V gene end was trimmed by 5 bases and the J gene end by 6 bases; junction bases not matched to a gene: 5. There are 12 residues in the CDR3. The V gene's germline CDR1 is DFQATT and CDR2 SNEGSKA (reference sequence). In DNA, the CDR3 is TGCAGTGCTTACAGGGGTGGGGATACGCAGTATTTT. Its protein product is CSAYRGGDTQYF.

Ten or more counts support this clonotype. The chain recombines TRBV20-1 with TRBJ2-3; D uncertain. CDR1 and CDR2 (germline): DFQATT, SNEGSKA (reference sequence). This CDR3 region has 13 residues. Trimming removed 5 bases at V and 2 bases at J, with 11 bases between. CDR3 sequence (DNA): TGCAGTGCTTGGCACGGCTACACAGATACGCAGTATTTT. Translation gives CSAWHGYTDTQYF.

This clonotype was observed many times. This chain joins TRBV11-3 and TRBJ2-1; D might be TRBD2 (6 bases). V was trimmed by 2 bases and J by 2 bases, leaving 13 bases between them. The CDR3 has 16 amino acids. Germline values: CDR1 SGHNT, CDR2 YENEEA. The CDR3 spells CASSLPRDFTYNEQFF. DNA for the CDR3: TGTGCCAGCAGCTTACCCAGGGACTTCACCTACAATGAGCAGTTCTTC.

V and J are TRBV30 and TRBJ2-3; tentatively, D is TRBD1 (6 bases). The CDR3 totals 12 residues. Looked up from germline, CDR1 is GTSNPN and CDR2 is SVGIG (reference sequence). V was pared by 1 base and J by 11 bases, with 13 bases between. In DNA, the CDR3 is TGTGCCTGGAGTGGCTGGGACAATGAGCAGTATTTT. This codes for CAWSGWDNEQYF. The whole variable domain, filled in from reference TRBV30 and TRBJ2-3, reads SQTIHQWPATLVQPVGSPLSLECTVEGTSNPNLYWYRQAAGRGLQLLFYSVGIGQISSEVPQNLSASRPQDRQFILSSKKLLLSDSGFYLCAWSGWDNEQYFGPGTRLTVL.

This clonotype was picked up many times. This chain links TRBV5-1 with TRBJ1-1, with D unresolved. Germline-derived CDR1 and CDR2 are SGHRS and YFSETQ. CDR3 size: 14 residues. V was trimmed by 1 base and J by 1 base, leaving 8 bases between them. The CDR3 region has the DNA TGCGCCAGCAGCTTGCGGGGTGGGAACACTGAAGCTTTCTTT. The encoded protein is CASSLRGGNTEAFF.

As for this clonotype: Since a much larger clone is just one base distant, this may be a read error. The chain employs TRBV5-6 and TRBJ1-2, with D unresolved. The ends were cut back, 0 bases at V and 6 bases at J, with 9 bases in the middle. The germline V gene encodes CDR1 SGHDT and CDR2 YYEEEE. CDR3 length equals 13 residues. This CDR3 reads CASSLGIAHGYTF. Here the CDR3 DNA reads TGTGCCAGCAGCTTGGGGATCGCCCATGGCTACACCTTC.

This clonotype was recorded a few times. The CDR3 DNA sequence: TGTGCCAGCAGTTACGGGGGCAACACTGAAGCTTTCTTT. It encodes CASSYGGNTEAFF. This chain uses TRBV6-5 with TRBJ1-1; D might be TRBD1 (6 bases). CDR1 is MNHEY and CDR2 is SVGAGI in the germline V gene. V was clipped by 2 bases and J by 2 bases, with 6 bases between them. The CDR3 covers 13 residues.

This clonotype was recorded at least ten times. The genes are TRBV6-4 and TRBJ2-6; D unclear. Germline lookup yields CDR1 MRHNA and CDR2 SNTAGT. V was trimmed by 8 bases and J by 1 base, leaving 9 bases between them. The CDR3 is 14 amino acids. CDR3 nucleotide sequence: TGTGCCAGCCGCCCCGATTCTGGGGCCAACGTCCTGACTTTC. Translation gives CASRPDSGANVLTF.

This clonotype was detected only once. This chain links TRBV29-1 with TRBJ1-2; D is uncertain. CDR3 size: 12 residues. V lost 4 bases and J lost 4, with 10 bases in between. CDR1 and CDR2 (germline): SQVTM, ANQGSEA. The CDR3 region is CSVVLISYGYTF. For the CDR3, the DNA is TGCAGCGTTGTCCTCATTTCCTATGGCTACACCTTC.

The V call is TRBV27, the J call TRBJ2-7; tentative D call: TRBD1 (6 bases). V lost 0 bases and J lost 2, with 14 bases in between. Germline V gene lookup returns CDR1 MNHEY and CDR2 SMNVEV (reference sequence). The CDR3 consists of 16 residues. DNA for the CDR3: TGTGCCAGCAGTTTATCCAATAAGGCAGGGGCCTACGAGCAGTACTTC. It is translated as CASSLSNKAGAYEQYF.

The sample holds many counts of this clonotype. The rearrangement uses TRBV9 and TRBJ1-2; no definite D call. V gave up 4 bases and J gave up 5 bases, with 15 bases separating them. Looked up from germline, CDR1 is SGDLS and CDR2 is YYNGEE. This CDR3 contains 14 residues. The CDR3 DNA reads TGTGCCAGCAGCTCCCCTAGACGGCTTTATGGCTACACCTTC. Protein: CASSSPRRLYGYTF. Full variable domain (missing parts from reference TRBV9 and TRBJ1-2): DSGVTQTPKHLITATGQRVTLRCSPRSGDLSVYWYQQSLDQGLQFLIQYYNGEERAKGNILERFSAQQFPDLHSELNLSSLELGDSALYFCASSSPRRLYGYTFGSGTRLTVV.

In this sample, this clonotype turned up many times. The rearrangement uses TRBV18 and TRBJ1-3; D gene uncertain. The CDR3 sequence is 15 residues long. The ends were cut back, 4 bases at V and 0 bases at J, with 10 bases in the middle. CDR1 is KGHSH and CDR2 is LQKENI in the germline V gene. The CDR3 nucleotides are TGTGCCAGCTCACAGGACGGTTACTCTGGAAACACCATATATTTT. This gives the protein CASSQDGYSGNTIYF.